This T cell receptor beta chain was retrieved from a study of blood T cells in healthy people across ages. Germline values: CDR1 SNHLY, CDR2 FYNNEI. V was clipped by 4 bases and J by 4 bases, with 19 bases between them. This CDR3 spans 16 amino acids. Study-wide results and caveats: In older individuals, TCR beta diversity per million T cells was lower, falling roughly linearly with age.

In its sample, this clonotype was seen a few times. Its antigen is not identified. Donors were healthy Caucasian individuals from Russia aged about 6 to 90. Peripheral blood samples of 9 to 10 milliliters were drawn from each donor. With a J-beta primer mix and a sample-barcoded 5' primer, a second PCR ran about 6 to 11 cycles. TCRdb called the 5' RACE reads again in MiXCR, with one record for every CDR3 protein. The sample lists 1.5 million to 2 million distinct CDR3 sequences, 28% occurring once. The receptor comes from a woman in her twenties or thirties in good health. The sequencing input was blood. The chain uses TRBV2 and TRBJ2-5, with a tentative D call TRBD2 (6 bases). CDR3 in DNA: TGTGCCAGCAGTGGGGAGGTACGCCGAGTTGTAGAGACCCAGTACTTC. The encoded protein is CASSGEVRRVVETQYF.